Presented here are 32 T cell receptor beta chains from one specimen sequenced in a study of graft-versus-host responses after intestinal transplantation. Profiled with immunoSEQ multiplex PCR; TCRdb holds only in-frame clones, not every one. Here the sample spans about 97,000 clones, 91% being singletons. These TCRs are of unknown antigen specificity. Source: unstimulated CD4+ T cells sorted from spleen or lymph node cells, taken before transplant. These receptors originate from a human donor who was the organ donor for an intestinal transplant.

The chain employs TRBV5-4 and TRBJ2-7, with TRBD1 as a possible D gene (7 bases). This CDR3 has 18 amino acids. Germline V gene data show CDR1 as SGHNT and CDR2 as YYREEE (reference sequence). V dropped 4 bases and J dropped 1 base, with 24 bases sitting between them. CDR3 sequence reads: CASSTWWGLQGRSYEQYF. The CDR3 nucleotides read TGTGCCAGCAGCACATGGTGGGGGTTACAGGGGAGGTCCTACGAGCAGTACTTC.

The genes are TRBV7-9 and TRBJ2-7; perhaps TRBD2 as D (7 bases). The germline gives CDR1 SEHNR, CDR2 FQNEAQ (reference sequence). The V and J ends lost 1 base and 7 bases respectively, with 20 bases between them. The CDR3 consists of 16 residues. For the CDR3, the DNA is TGTGCCAGCAGCTTAGAGAGGGGGGGCTACCTTTGGGAGCAGTACTTC. Residues: CASSLERGGYLWEQYF.

This chain joins TRBV29-1 and TRBJ1-2, with 11 bases fitting TRBD1. J gave up 7 bases and V 3 bases, and 16 bases lay outside the gene matches. This CDR3 has 17 amino acids. Germline CDR1 and CDR2: SQVTM and ANQGSEA. The CDR3 DNA follows: TGCAGCGTTGATTCTGTTGGCAAAGGACAGGGGGCGCGTGGCTACACCTTC. It is translated as CSVDSVGKGQGARGYTF.

The rearrangement uses TRBV4-2 and TRBJ2-2; TRBD2 is a possible D gene (6 bases). Germline CDR1 and CDR2: LGHNA and YNFKEQ. V was trimmed by 5 bases and J by 4 bases, leaving 11 bases between them. This CDR3 is built from 14 residues. This chain's CDR3 is CASSMGLTTGELFF. DNA of the CDR3: TGTGCCAGCAGCATGGGACTGACCACCGGGGAGCTGTTTTTT.

This chain joins TRBV19 and TRBJ1-1; D gene ambiguous. This CDR3 is built from 11 residues. CDR1 and CDR2 (germline): LNHDA, SQIVND (reference sequence). V lost 6 bases to trimming and J lost 5 bases, with 7 bases between them. In DNA, the CDR3 is TGTGCCAGTAGCCGGAGAACTGAAGCTTTCTTT. It translates to CASSRRTEAFF.

The CDR3, as DNA: TGTGCCAGCTCACCGGACAGGGGTAGCTACGAGCAGTACTTC. It translates to CASSPDRGSYEQYF. J is TRBJ2-7 and V is TRBV18, with 9 bases that match TRBD1. V lost 3 bases and J lost 3; bases outside the gene matches: 3. The CDR3 is made up of 14 amino acids. The V gene's germline CDR1 is KGHSH and CDR2 LQKENI.

This clone was counted only a few times. Written as DNA, the CDR3 is TGTGCCAGCAGTTACGCATGGACAGGGGTTAATTCACCCCTCCACTTT. This codes for CASSYAWTGVNSPLHF. This rearrangement joins TRBV6-6 to TRBJ1-6; TRBD1 agrees at 9 bases. The CDR3 is made up of 16 amino acids. The germline V gene encodes CDR1 MNHNY and CDR2 SVGAGI (reference sequence). Trimming at V came to 2 bases and at J to 6 bases, leaving 5 bases not matched to a gene.

The chain employs TRBV19 and TRBJ2-7; 7 positions match TRBD2. J was trimmed by 3 bases and V by 3 bases; bases with no gene match: 8. CDR1 LNHDA and CDR2 SQIVND come from the germline V gene (reference sequence). This CDR3 has 15 amino acids. CDR3 nucleotide sequence: TGTGCCAGTAGTATCACCCACGGGGGGTTCTACGAGCAGTACTTC. This encodes CASSITHGGFYEQYF. Supplemented by reference TRBV19 and TRBJ2-7, the full variable domain reads DGGITQSPKYLFRKEGQNVTLSCEQNLNHDAMYWYRQDPGQGLRLIYYSQIVNDFQKGDIAEGYSVSREKKESFPLTVTSAQKNPTAFYLCASSITHGGFYEQYFGPGTRLTVT.

The chain joins TRBV4-3 to TRBJ1-4; possible D gene TRBD1, 6 bases. Germline CDR1 LGHNA, CDR2 YSLEER. V dropped 1 base and J dropped 8 bases, with 14 bases sitting between them. The CDR3 totals 15 residues. CDR3 coding DNA: TGCGCCAGCAGCCAAGGCGGGAGGGGGTCCGAAAAACTGTTTTTT. Its translation: CASSQGGRGSEKLFF.

This chain links TRBV10-3 with TRBJ1-2, with TRBD1 identical over 9 bases. The CDR3 totals 17 residues. Per the germline V gene, CDR1 is ENHRY and CDR2 is SYGVKD. V gave up 4 bases and J gave up 4 bases; unmatched junction bases: 13. The chain's CDR3 is CAISAGQGLNFLYGYTF. In DNA form, the CDR3 reads TGTGCCATCAGTGCGGGACAGGGCCTCAACTTTCTCTATGGCTACACCTTC.

Comments on this clone: A read error may produce the germline difference seen at one junction end. The chain uses TRBV2 and TRBJ2-1; 10 bases map to TRBD2. Looked up from germline, CDR1 is SNHLY and CDR2 is FYNNEI. The length of the CDR3 is 13 residues. The CDR3 DNA is TGCAGGGCTAGCGGGGGCTTCTACAATGAGCAGTTCTTC. Translating it yields CRASGGFYNEQFF.

The CDR3 spells CASSPDRAYEQYF. For the CDR3, the DNA is TGTGCCAGCAGCCCGGACAGGGCTTACGAGCAGTACTTC. This chain links TRBV11-2 with TRBJ2-7, with TRBD1 matching over 8 bases. There are 13 residues in the CDR3. Germline V gene lookup returns CDR1 SGHAT and CDR2 FQNNGV. The trim removed 5 bases at V and 4 bases at J, leaving 4 bases unmatched. The full variable domain, rest sourced from reference TRBV11-2 and TRBJ2-7, is EAGVAQSPRYKIIEKRQSVAFWCNPISGHATLYWYQQILGQGPKLLIQFQNNGVVDDSQLPKDRFSAERLKGVDSTLKIQPAKLEDSAVYLCASSPDRAYEQYFGPGTRLTVT.

CDR3 sequence: CASSLGGGYTEAFF. The CDR3 nucleotides are TGCGCCAGCAGCTTAGGGGGGGGATACACTGAAGCTTTCTTT. The V and J genes are TRBV5-1 and TRBJ1-1; D may be TRBD1 (6 bases). The CDR3 length is 14 residues. Germline V gene lookup returns CDR1 SGHRS and CDR2 YFSETQ. The V end was cut by 2 bases, the J end by 3 bases, with 11 bases between.

The chain recombines TRBV19 with TRBJ1-5, with 7 positions matching TRBD1. From germline, CDR1 is LNHDA and CDR2 SQIVND (reference sequence). The CDR3 spans 13 residues. V lost 6 bases, J lost 5 bases, and 4 bases stayed unmatched. CDR3 DNA sequence: TGTGCCAGTAGGAACACAGGGGATCAGCCCCAGCATTTT. Translated, it gives CASRNTGDQPQHF.

The V gene is TRBV7-3, the J gene TRBJ2-3, with 8 bases that match TRBD2. Trimming at V came to 3 bases and at J to 5 bases, leaving 4 bases not matched to a gene. The CDR3 length is 14 residues. CDR1 is SGHTA, CDR2 FQGTGA, per germline. The CDR3 reads CASSFSSGGDTQYF. In nucleotides, the CDR3 is TGTGCCAGCAGCTTTTCCAGCGGGGGAGATACGCAGTATTTT.

The V and J genes are TRBV7-2 and TRBJ2-1, with TRBD2 matching over 16 bases. Germline V lookup: CDR1 SGHTA, CDR2 FQGNSA. Trimming at V came to 1 base and at J to 11 bases, leaving 11 bases not matched to a gene. This CDR3 is built from 18 residues. CDR3 sequence: CASSLVFGTSGGASQQFF. In DNA form, the CDR3 reads TGTGCCAGCAGCTTAGTTTTCGGGACTAGCGGGGGGGCCTCCCAGCAGTTCTTC.

The chain has TRBV6-1 and TRBJ1-6; a possible D gene is TRBD1 (6 bases). The germline gives CDR1 MNHNS, CDR2 SASEGT. V was clipped by 4 bases and J by 7 bases, with 17 bases between them. This CDR3 spans 16 amino acids. CDR3 in DNA: TGTGCCAGCAGTGCGGCTCGGACAGTAGAAAATTCACCCCTCCACTTT. As protein: CASSAARTVENSPLHF.

V usage is TRBV28 and J usage is TRBJ1-2, with 8 bases aligning to TRBD1. There are 15 residues in the CDR3. From germline, CDR1 is MDHEN and CDR2 SYDVKM. After removal of 3 bases from V and 1 base from J, the junction contained 4 bases not matched to a gene. The CDR3 sequence is CASSFGTGGNYGYTF. Written as DNA, the CDR3 is TGTGCCAGCAGTTTCGGGACAGGCGGTAACTATGGCTACACCTTC.

The rearrangement joins TRBV28 to TRBJ1-5; tentatively, D is TRBD1 (5 bases). Trimming stripped 8 bases from V and 2 bases from J, with 10 bases between. The CDR3 runs to 13 residues. In germline, CDR1 is MDHEN, CDR2 SYDVKM. In nucleotides, the CDR3 is TGTGCCAGCGGTAGGGGTGGCAATCAGCCCCAGCATTTT. Translated: CASGRGGNQPQHF.

This sequence joins TRBV2 and TRBJ1-5; TRBD1 matches 10 bases. There are 15 residues in the CDR3. V shed 6 bases, J shed 4 bases, and the junction held 6 bases outside the gene matches. CDR1 SNHLY and CDR2 FYNNEI come from the germline V gene. Here the CDR3 reads CASRPGTGDNQPQHF. For the CDR3, the DNA is TGTGCCAGCAGACCGGGGACAGGGGATAATCAGCCCCAGCATTTT.

With respect to this clone: Germline and junction disagree at one end, which may indicate a read error. CDR3 protein: CAAGGWNEQFF. The CDR3 DNA is TGCGCAGCGGGGGGGTGGAATGAGCAGTTCTTC. The chain links TRBV5-4 to TRBJ2-1; TRBD2 matches 10 bases. This CDR3 is built from 11 residues. The V gene's germline CDR1 is SGHNT and CDR2 YYREEE (reference sequence).

The chain is built from TRBV11-1 and TRBJ1-2; TRBD1 matches 7 bases. The CDR3 contains 15 residues. Germline V lookup: CDR1 SGHAT, CDR2 FQDESV (reference sequence). Trimming removed 5 bases from V and 4 bases from J; junction bases left unmatched: 10. As DNA, the CDR3 is TGTGCCAGCAGCCTTAGAAGACAGGGCGGCTATGGCTACACCTTC. As protein: CASSLRRQGGYGYTF. The full variable domain, rest sourced from reference TRBV11-1 and TRBJ1-2, is EAEVAQSPRYKITEKSQAVAFWCDPISGHATLYWYRQILGQGPELLVQFQDESVVDDSQLPKDRFSAERLKGVDSTLKIQPAELGDSAMYLCASSLRRQGGYGYTFGSGTRLTVV.

The rearrangement links TRBV5-1 to TRBJ1-5; no firm D call. V lost 0 bases and J lost 4, with 5 bases in between. The CDR3 contains 13 residues. Germline V CDR1 and CDR2: SGHRS, YFSETQ. The CDR3 reads CASSLGQNQPQHF. In nucleotides, the CDR3 is TGCGCCAGCAGCTTGGGACAAAATCAGCCCCAGCATTTT.

This clone was detected only a few times. The gene calls are TRBV19 and TRBJ2-5; 9 bases map to TRBD1. This CDR3 has 13 residues. V dropped 6 bases and J dropped 6; count of bases not matched to a gene: 5. Germline-derived CDR1 and CDR2 are LNHDA and SQIVND (reference sequence). This CDR3 reads CASSRDRVQTQYF. In nucleotides, the CDR3 is TGTGCCAGTAGCCGGGACAGGGTACAGACCCAGTACTTC.

This clone was counted once. V and J are TRBV4-2 and TRBJ2-3; no reliable D call. The CDR3 runs 14 residues. Germline lookup yields CDR1 LGHNA and CDR2 YNFKEQ. The germline V and J ends were trimmed by 1 base and 0 bases, with 5 bases remaining between them. CDR3 region: CASSQGLSTDTQYF. In DNA, the CDR3 is TGTGCCAGCAGCCAAGGTCTCAGCACAGATACGCAGTATTTT.

The chain uses TRBV6-6 and TRBJ1-6; 8 nucleotides line up with TRBD1. With 0 bases clipped from V and 2 bases from J, the junction kept 0 bases outside the gene matches. The germline gives CDR1 MNHNY, CDR2 SVGAGI (reference sequence). This CDR3 is built from 16 residues. CDR3 DNA sequence: TGTGCCAGCAGTTACTCGGGACAGGCCTATAATTCACCCCTCCACTTT. It is translated as CASSYSGQAYNSPLHF.

The genes are TRBV19 and TRBJ1-2, with 7 bases aligning to TRBD1. After removal of 5 bases from V and 4 bases from J, the junction contained 10 bases not matched to a gene. Germline V gives CDR1 LNHDA, CDR2 SQIVND (reference sequence). The CDR3 is 15 residues long. The CDR3 DNA reads TGTGCCAGTAGTCTGGGACAGCGAAGGGGCTATGGCTACACCTTC. Translation: CASSLGQRRGYGYTF.

This clone was counted once. The rearrangement uses TRBV7-2 and TRBJ2-2, with 9 bases aligning to TRBD2. This CDR3 comprises 16 residues. Germline assignment: CDR1 SGHTA and CDR2 FQGNSA. Trimming at V came to 5 bases and at J to 1 base, leaving 5 bases not matched to a gene. The CDR3 DNA follows: TGTGCCAGCAGCCGCCAACTAGCGGGGAACACCGGGGAGCTGTTTTTT. It yields the protein CASSRQLAGNTGELFF.

For the CDR3, the DNA is TGTGCCAGCAGTAATCCCCGGGACAGGGGAGGAAAGTACTTC. Its translation is CASSNPRDRGGKYF. The gene calls are TRBV6-5 and TRBJ2-7, with 10 positions matching TRBD1. This CDR3 region has 14 residues. V shed 5 bases and J 11 bases; nucleotides not matched to a gene: 12. Germline CDR1 is MNHEY and CDR2 is SVGAGI.

This chain links TRBV5-6 with TRBJ2-3; 7 nucleotides agree with TRBD2. The germline V gene has CDR1 SGHDT and CDR2 YYEEEE. With V trimmed by 0 bases and J by 4 bases, 5 bases remained unmatched. The CDR3 consists of 15 residues. The CDR3 loop is CASSLVLAVADTQYF. The CDR3 nucleotides read TGTGCCAGCAGCTTGGTTCTAGCGGTTGCAGATACGCAGTATTTT.

The chain couples TRBV28 to TRBJ2-5; TRBD2 agrees at 8 bases. The CDR3 is made up of 15 amino acids. Trimming at V came to 7 bases and at J to 5 bases, leaving 12 bases not matched to a gene. Germline CDR1 MDHEN, CDR2 SYDVKM. CDR3 amino acids: CASTLNTGGVETQYF. The CDR3 DNA sequence: TGTGCCAGCACCCTGAATACCGGGGGGGTGGAGACCCAGTACTTC.

V gene TRBV18 combines with J gene TRBJ1-2; D is perhaps TRBD1 (6 bases). Trimming pared 3 bases from V and 0 bases from J, leaving 14 bases between. The V gene's germline CDR1 is KGHSH and CDR2 LQKENI. The CDR3 runs 16 residues. The CDR3 bases are TGTGCCAGCTCACCCCTGGACAGCTTAGCTAACTATGGCTACACCTTC. It codes for CASSPLDSLANYGYTF.